This T cell receptor beta chain was captured in a study of blood T cell repertoires in COVID-19. CDR1 and CDR2 (germline): SGHAT, FQNNGV. The V segment lost 5 bases and the J segment 6 bases; nucleotides outside the gene matches: 20. There are 19 residues in the CDR3. Per the original data handling: Reference gene primer amplification yielded estimated nucleated cell counts. The repertoire was sequenced with immunoSEQ multiplex PCR; TCRdb's copy has only in-frame clones and lacks some. V, J and clone size are taken as reported in that table, and D and trimming were inferred from the DNA itself. There are approximately 260,000 clones in the sample; approximately 90% occur only once, and 3.5% to 4.5% lies in the top ten. As regards this clone: Other DNA sequences in the same sample also yield this CDR3.

The sequencing input was peripheral blood. V gene TRBV11-2 combines with J gene TRBJ2-3; 10 nucleotides agree with TRBD2. The sequence was collected from a woman aged 40-49 years with acute or convalescent COVID-19. CDR3 in DNA: TGTGCCAGCAGCCCCGGGTGGGCTAGCGGGGGCCCTCCCACGGATACGCAGTATTTT. Its translation: CASSPGWASGGPPTDTQYF.